This T cell receptor (beta chain) was sequenced in a study of blood T cell repertoires in COVID-19. Study context: Both acute and convalescent COVID-19 samples were obtained from the United States, Italy and Spain. The cDNA or gDNA used as material had been derived from T cells, B-cell-depleted T cells, or PBMCs.

Unmatched junction bases numbered 4, after V lost 4 bases and J lost 4 bases. CDR3 length: 15 residues. Germline lookup yields CDR1 SGHRS and CDR2 YFSETQ. Across 24 US areas, participants ranged in age from roughly 18 to 95 years. Participant reports of clinical history set cohort assignment. Sequencing used immunoSEQ multiplex PCR; TCRdb keeps in-frame clones, though not all of them. The top ten clones hold roughly 0.97% of a sample with some 410,000 clones, around nine tenths of them seen once. This clonotype originated in a woman aged 30 to 39 with acute COVID-19. The chain carries TRBV5-1 and TRBJ2-7; 14 bases agree with TRBD2. Sequenced input: PBMCs or T cells enriched from blood (not recorded which). The CDR3 here is CASSGGTSGGYEQYF. The CDR3 DNA sequence: TGCGCCAGCAGCGGAGGGACTAGCGGGGGTTACGAGCAGTACTTC.